The rows below give T cell receptor beta chains drawn from one sample of a study of cytomegalovirus exposure and HLA in healthy donors. This table comes from immunoSEQ multiplex PCR, and its TCRdb copy is limited to in-frame clones, with some not included. The sample has about 240,000 clones; approximately 83% are singletons. Sequenced: PBMCs. Receptors were obtained from a woman aged 25-40 years in good health and CMV-seropositive. Each CDR3 is given with its conserved first and last residue. Fields, in order: clone size, V gene, D gene, J gene, CDR3 protein, CDR3 DNA. D genes are given only for firm matches. Clone size appears in some rows only: once, few, many, or a class for an expanded clone.

abundance: .
v_gene: TRBV5-1
d_gene: .
j_gene: TRBJ2-3
CDR3aa: CASSVPATDTQYF
CDR3nt: TGCGCCAGCAGCGTCCCTGCGACAGATACGCAGTATTTT

abundance: .
v_gene: TRBV18
d_gene: TRBD1
j_gene: TRBJ1-2
CDR3aa: CASSPLDRGHGYTF
CDR3nt: TGTGCCAGCTCACCCCTTGACAGGGGCCATGGCTACACCTTC

abundance: .
v_gene: TRBV9
d_gene: .
j_gene: TRBJ2-7
CDR3aa: CASSVEEGPYEQYF
CDR3nt: TGTGCCAGCAGCGTAGAGGAGGGCCCCTACGAGCAGTACTTC

abundance: .
v_gene: TRBV29-1
d_gene: .
j_gene: TRBJ2-1
CDR3aa: CSVEDRGHNLYNEQFF
CDR3nt: TGCAGCGTTGAAGATCGGGGACATAACCTCTACAATGAGCAGTTCTTC

abundance: .
v_gene: TRBV27
d_gene: .
j_gene: TRBJ1-1
CDR3aa: CASSLWYRNYNTEAFF
CDR3nt: TGTGCCAGCAGTTTATGGTACAGAAATTATAACACTGAAGCTTTCTTT

abundance: .
v_gene: TRBV25-1
d_gene: .
j_gene: TRBJ1-5
CDR3aa: CASSELGQHQPQHF
CDR3nt: TGTGCCAGCAGTGAATTGGGACAACATCAGCCCCAGCATTTT

abundance: .
v_gene: TRBV5-6
d_gene: TRBD1
j_gene: TRBJ2-7
CDR3aa: CASSSRQGIYEQYF
CDR3nt: TGTGCCAGCAGCTCCCGACAGGGAATCTACGAGCAGTACTTC

abundance: .
v_gene: TRBV29-1
d_gene: .
j_gene: TRBJ1-1
CDR3aa: CSASRSGDGTEAFF
CDR3nt: TGCAGCGCTTCCCGTTCAGGGGACGGCACTGAAGCTTTCTTT

abundance: .
v_gene: TRBV4-2
d_gene: TRBD2
j_gene: TRBJ2-3
CDR3aa: CASSRIAGGTDTQYF
CDR3nt: TGTGCCAGCAGCCGTATAGCGGGGGGCACAGATACGCAGTATTTT

abundance: .
v_gene: TRBV29-1
d_gene: .
j_gene: TRBJ2-1
CDR3aa: CSVEKWAGTYNEQFF
CDR3nt: TGCAGCGTCGAAAAATGGGCAGGGACATACAATGAGCAGTTCTTC

abundance: .
v_gene: TRBV12-5
d_gene: TRBD1
j_gene: TRBJ2-7
CDR3aa: CASGLERTGAYEQYF
CDR3nt: TGTGCTAGTGGTTTGGAAAGGACAGGGGCCTACGAGCAGTACTTC

abundance: .
v_gene: TRBV10-3
d_gene: .
j_gene: TRBJ2-3
CDR3aa: CASGVPRAVQYF
CDR3nt: TGTGCCTCGGGAGTCCCACGGGCGGTGCAGTATTTT

abundance: few
v_gene: TRBV7-6
d_gene: .
j_gene: TRBJ1-1
CDR3aa: CASSPLNGDSVWAFF
CDR3nt: TGTGCCAGCAGCCCACTAAACGGGGATTCTGTGTGGGCTTTCTTT

abundance: few
v_gene: TRBV4-1
d_gene: TRBD2
j_gene: TRBJ2-7
CDR3aa: CASSQYPGGISYEQYF
CDR3nt: TGCGCCAGCAGCCAATATCCGGGAGGGATCTCCTACGAGCAGTACTTC

abundance: .
v_gene: TRBV29-1
d_gene: TRBD1
j_gene: TRBJ2-3
CDR3aa: CSADLAQGVETDTQYF
CDR3nt: TGCAGCGCTGACCTTGCCCAGGGGGTAGAGACAGATACGCAGTATTTT

abundance: .
v_gene: TRBV5-1
d_gene: .
j_gene: TRBJ2-5
CDR3aa: CASSSRDGPEGGETQYF
CDR3nt: TGCGCCAGCAGCTCCCGGGACGGGCCAGAAGGGGGAGAGACCCAGTACTTC

abundance: .
v_gene: TRBV29-1
d_gene: TRBD1
j_gene: TRBJ2-4
CDR3aa: CSVEMLGQGVNIQYF
CDR3nt: TGCAGCGTTGAAATGCTGGGGCAGGGGGTCAACATTCAGTACTTC

abundance: .
v_gene: TRBV19
d_gene: .
j_gene: TRBJ2-4
CDR3aa: CASRLSTGTKNIQYF
CDR3nt: TGTGCCAGCCGGCTGAGTACAGGGACCAAAAACATTCAGTACTTC

abundance: .
v_gene: TRBV5-3
d_gene: .
j_gene: TRBJ1-4
CDR3aa: CARSFSGGSTNEKLFF
CDR3nt: TGTGCCAGAAGCTTCTCTGGGGGCTCGACTAATGAAAAACTGTTTTTT

abundance: .
v_gene: TRBV2
d_gene: .
j_gene: TRBJ2-2
CDR3aa: CASSGTRTAGELFF
CDR3nt: TGTGCCAGCAGTGGCACGCGGACAGCCGGGGAGCTGTTTTTT

abundance: .
v_gene: TRBV6-1
d_gene: .
j_gene: TRBJ2-7
CDR3aa: CASSESPGVTYEQYF
CDR3nt: TGTGCCAGCAGCGAAAGCCCGGGAGTAACCTACGAGCAGTACTTC

abundance: .
v_gene: TRBV10-1
d_gene: TRBD2
j_gene: TRBJ2-3
CDR3aa: CASSGLAGRADTQYF
CDR3nt: TGCGCCAGCAGTGGGCTAGCGGGACGGGCTGATACGCAGTATTTT

abundance: .
v_gene: TRBV18
d_gene: .
j_gene: TRBJ1-1
CDR3aa: CASSPGGRNTEAFF
CDR3nt: TGTGCCAGCTCACCCGGGGGGAGGAACACTGAAGCTTTCTTT

abundance: .
v_gene: TRBV6-6
d_gene: TRBD1
j_gene: TRBJ1-1
CDR3aa: CASSYGTGKMEAFF
CDR3nt: TGTGCCAGCAGTTACGGGACAGGGAAGATGGAAGCTTTCTTT

abundance: .
v_gene: TRBV27
d_gene: .
j_gene: TRBJ2-1
CDR3aa: CASSLEVRGEQFF
CDR3nt: TGTGCCAGCAGTTTAGAGGTCCGAGGGGAGCAGTTCTTC

abundance: .
v_gene: TRBV7-9
d_gene: .
j_gene: TRBJ2-5
CDR3aa: CASSSLETQYF
CDR3nt: TGTGCCAGCAGCTCCCTAGAGACCCAGTACTTC

abundance: .
v_gene: TRBV9
d_gene: .
j_gene: TRBJ2-2
CDR3aa: CASSVTPTGELFF
CDR3nt: TGTGCCAGCAGCGTAACACCCACCGGGGAGCTGTTTTTT

abundance: .
v_gene: TRBV5-5
d_gene: TRBD1
j_gene: TRBJ2-7
CDR3aa: CASSPRFGTGTGSYEQYF
CDR3nt: TGTGCCAGCAGCCCTCGGTTCGGTACCGGGACAGGGTCCTACGAGCAGTACTTC